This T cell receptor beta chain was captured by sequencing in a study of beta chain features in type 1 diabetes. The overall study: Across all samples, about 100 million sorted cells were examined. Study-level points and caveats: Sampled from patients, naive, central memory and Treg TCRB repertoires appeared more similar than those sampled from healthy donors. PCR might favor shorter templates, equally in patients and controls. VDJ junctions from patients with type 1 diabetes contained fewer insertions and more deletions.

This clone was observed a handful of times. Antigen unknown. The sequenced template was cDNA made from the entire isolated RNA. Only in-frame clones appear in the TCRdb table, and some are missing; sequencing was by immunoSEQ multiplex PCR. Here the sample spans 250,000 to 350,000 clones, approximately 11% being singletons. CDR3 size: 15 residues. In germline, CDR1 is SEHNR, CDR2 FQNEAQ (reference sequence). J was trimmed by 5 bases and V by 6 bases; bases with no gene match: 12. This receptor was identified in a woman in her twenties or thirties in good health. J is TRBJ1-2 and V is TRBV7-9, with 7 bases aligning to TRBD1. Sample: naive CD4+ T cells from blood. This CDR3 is CASRWTGGHAYGYTF. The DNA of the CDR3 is TGTGCCAGCAGATGGACAGGAGGCCACGCTTATGGCTACACCTTC.